One and the same sample provided the 9 T cell receptor beta chains below, sequenced in a study of blood T cells in healthy people across ages. Using a J-beta primer mix together with a sample-barcoded 5' primer, a second PCR was run for roughly 7 to 11 cycles. TCRdb processed the 5' RACE reads anew with MiXCR; each CDR3 protein has one entry. There are 700,000 or so distinct CDR3 sequences in the sample; 22% occur only once, and roughly 22% lies in the top ten. The sequencing input was blood. The receptor source for this set is a man between 65 and 79 years old in good health.

The chain joins TRBV19 to TRBJ1-6, with D possibly TRBD1 on 6 matching bases. V was trimmed by 6 bases and J by 8 bases, leaving 14 bases between them. The CDR3 has 14 residues. CDR1 and CDR2 (germline): LNHDA, SQIVND (reference sequence). The CDR3 DNA follows: TGTGCCAGTAGAGGGGGGGGTCGTTATTCACCCCTCCACTTT. This sequence encodes CASRGGGRYSPLHF.

The chain uses TRBV7-9 and TRBJ1-6, with 8 bases lining up with TRBD1. CDR3 size: 17 residues. Trimming removed 2 bases from V and 6 bases from J; junction bases left unmatched: 9. Germline-derived CDR1 and CDR2 are SEHNR and FQNEAQ (reference sequence). CDR3 sequence reads: CASSLPSVQGVNSPLHF. The DNA of the CDR3 is TGTGCCAGCAGCTTACCCTCGGTACAGGGGGTTAATTCACCCCTCCACTTT.

This clonotype has a handful of counts. The chain is built from TRBV5-1 and TRBJ1-2, with a possible D match to TRBD1 (6 bases). Germline V lookup: CDR1 SGHRS, CDR2 YFSETQ. The CDR3 covers 16 residues. V lost 5 bases, J lost 0 bases, and 17 bases lay in between. CDR3 loop: CASRTYWDTSNYGYTF. The CDR3 DNA reads TGCGCCAGCAGAACTTACTGGGACACCTCTAACTATGGCTACACCTTC.

CDR3 loop: CAWRSPDRVRDNEQFF. DNA for the CDR3: TGTGCCTGGAGATCGCCGGACAGGGTTAGGGACAATGAGCAGTTCTTC. The rearrangement joins TRBV30 to TRBJ2-1; the match to TRBD1 covers 8 bases. Looked up from germline, CDR1 is GTSNPN and CDR2 is SVGIG (reference sequence). V was clipped by 3 bases and J by 5 bases; unmatched bases: 12. The CDR3 is 16 residues long.

This chain joins TRBV11-2 and TRBJ2-3, with 8 bases fitting TRBD2. This CDR3 has 15 residues. V lost 5 bases and J lost 5; bases outside the gene matches: 9. Germline V gene data show CDR1 as SGHAT and CDR2 as FQNNGV. Here the CDR3 reads CASSRRGGGEDTQYF. CDR3 DNA: TGTGCCAGCAGCCGCCGGGGGGGCGGTGAAGATACGCAGTATTTT.

The chain carries TRBV2 and TRBJ2-3, with D perhaps TRBD1 or TRBD2 (5 bases each). V lost 3 bases to trimming and J lost 5 bases, with 18 bases between them. Germline-derived CDR1 and CDR2 are SNHLY and FYNNEI. This CDR3 comprises 16 residues. The CDR3 loop reads CASSDFRGRHGDTQYF. CDR3 sequence (DNA): TGTGCCAGCAGTGATTTTCGGGGCAGGCATGGAGATACGCAGTATTTT. The full variable domain, in which reference TRBV2 and TRBJ2-3 provide the parts outside the CDR3, is EPEVTQTPSHQVTQMGQEVILRCVPISNHLYFYWYRQILGQKVEFLVSFYNNEISEKSEIFDDQFSVERPDGSNFTLKIRSTKLEDSAMYFCASSDFRGRHGDTQYFGPGTRLTVL.

This clonotype was seen ten or more times. The V call is TRBV29-1, the J call TRBJ2-1; a weak D match, TRBD1 (6 bases). Germline V gene sequence: CDR1 SQVTM, CDR2 ANQGSEA. V dropped 0 bases and J dropped 8 bases, with 20 bases sitting between them. The CDR3 length is 16 residues. The chain's CDR3 is CSVEEMTGPFVYEQFF. Written as DNA, the CDR3 is TGCAGCGTTGAAGAGATGACAGGCCCTTTTGTGTATGAGCAGTTCTTC.

This clonotype has a handful of counts. The chain recombines TRBV20-1 with TRBJ2-5, with TRBD2 identical over 8 bases. Trimming at V came to 7 bases and at J to 1 base, leaving 8 bases not matched to a gene. The germline CDR1 and CDR2 sequences are DFQATT and SNEGSKA (reference sequence). The CDR3 contains 14 residues. CDR3 in amino acids: CSGLTSAAQETQYF. The CDR3 DNA follows: TGCAGTGGGCTGACTAGCGCCGCCCAAGAGACCCAGTACTTC.

V usage is TRBV7-9 and J usage is TRBJ2-5; no definite D call. The CDR3 contains 17 residues. Germline values: CDR1 SEHNR, CDR2 FQNEAQ (reference sequence). V lost 1 base, J lost 0 bases, and 15 bases lay in between. The CDR3 DNA reads TGTGCCAGCAGCTTAGGCGGCCCGACTGTTTACCAAGAGACCCAGTACTTC. Translating it yields CASSLGGPTVYQETQYF.